This TCR beta chain emerged from a study of T cell repertoires in cytomegalovirus infection. TCRdb re-called the reads through MiXCR, storing one row per CDR3 protein. The sample includes 510,000 or so distinct CDR3 sequences, 26% seen only once; the top ten take under 15%. This clonotype was detected ten times or more. Germline CDR1 SGHVS, CDR2 FNYEAQ. Trimming removed 3 bases from V and 3 bases from J; junction bases left unmatched: 17. This CDR3 has 21 residues. The sequence was obtained from a human donor in good health (CMV status not recorded). Some clones in this sample may be carry-over from other donors' samples. Sequencing was carried out using PBMCs. The chain has TRBV7-6 and TRBJ2-5; 15 bases align to TRBD2. CDR3: CASSFNSPGTSGRYRKETQYF. The CDR3 DNA is TGTGCCAGCAGCTTCAATTCCCCCGGGACTAGCGGGAGGTATCGAAAAGAGACCCAGTACTTC.